This TCR beta chain was obtained from a study of OX40 agonist ivuxolimab in advanced cancers. In regard to this clone: Its antigen is as yet unknown.

Study-wide results and limits: Dose levels from 0.1 to 3.0 mg/kg saw CD4+ and CD8+ blood T cells expand clonally by week 6.

Repertoires were generated with immunoSEQ multiplex PCR, while TCRdb's copy carries only in-frame clones and drops some. The table lists under 85,000 clones, around 93% of them singletons, with about 0.31% in the top ten. The receptor comes from an adult with an advanced solid tumor such as melanoma, head and neck, liver or kidney cancer. The material was CD4+ or CD8+ T cells sorted from blood, obtained in a trial of the OX40 agonist ivuxolimab.

CDR3 region: CASSLPASGVFYEQYF. CDR3 bases: TGTGCCAGCAGCTTACCGGCTAGCGGAGTCTTTTACGAGCAGTACTTC. This chain uses TRBV7-9 with TRBJ2-7; 7 bases are a match to TRBD2. This CDR3 spans 16 amino acids. J lost 4 bases, V lost 2 bases, and 11 bases had no gene match. Germline loops: CDR1 SEHNR, CDR2 FQNEAQ (reference sequence).